Following are 21 T cell receptor beta chains from one sample sequenced in a study. TCRdb called the 5' RACE reads again in MiXCR, with one record for every CDR3 protein. The data hold approximately 47,000 distinct CDR3 sequences, with roughly 30% observed a single time. Sample: naive CD4+ T cells sorted from blood. Subset here: naive CD4+ T cells, CD4+CD45RA+CD25-. The receptor source for this set is a female donor with breast cancer.

The chain couples TRBV5-1 to TRBJ2-1; 12 bases are shared with TRBD1. CDR3 length: 15 amino acids. Germline V CDR1 and CDR2: SGHRS, YFSETQ. V trimming: 5 bases; J trimming: 7 bases; junction bases outside the gene matches: 7. The CDR3 reads CASRSGTGGLNEQFF. The DNA of the CDR3 is TGCGCCAGCAGGTCCGGGACAGGGGGCCTAAATGAGCAGTTCTTC.

This clonotype showed up just once. V and J are TRBV30 and TRBJ2-2, with a tentative D call TRBD2 (5 bases). V was shortened by 4 bases and J by 2 bases, with 17 bases between the two germline ends. The CDR3 runs to 16 residues. Germline lookup yields CDR1 GTSNPN and CDR2 SVGIG (reference sequence). CDR3 sequence: CAWNRPRVGNTGELFF. CDR3 coding DNA: TGTGCCTGGAATCGACCGCGGGTTGGCAACACCGGGGAGCTGTTTTTT.

The V and J genes are TRBV10-3 and TRBJ2-4; D is undetermined. Germline CDR1 is ENHRY and CDR2 is SYGVKD. The CDR3 spans 14 residues. V lost 2 bases and J 2 bases, leaving 7 bases between the germline ends. In DNA form, the CDR3 reads TGTGCCATCAGTGAGGCTGGGTCCAAAAACATTCAGTACTTC. Residues: CAISEAGSKNIQYF.

This chain uses TRBV9 with TRBJ1-2, with D possibly TRBD1 on 6 matching bases. The V gene lost 0 bases and the J gene lost 4 bases, with 10 bases spanning the gap. The CDR3 is 14 amino acids. The germline gives CDR1 SGDLS, CDR2 YYNGEE. CDR3 nucleotide sequence: TGTGCCAGCAGCGTAGGGACAGACTCCTATGGCTACACCTTC. Translating it yields CASSVGTDSYGYTF. The variable domain in full, completed from reference TRBV9 and TRBJ1-2, reads DSGVTQTPKHLITATGQRVTLRCSPRSGDLSVYWYQQSLDQGLQFLIQYYNGEERAKGNILERFSAQQFPDLHSELNLSSLELGDSALYFCASSVGTDSYGYTFGSGTRLTVV.

V is TRBV20-1 and J is TRBJ2-1; 11 bases are a match to TRBD2. Germline CDR1 DFQATT, CDR2 SNEGSKA (reference sequence). The CDR3 covers 13 residues. The V and J ends lost 7 bases and 9 bases, in that order; junction bases with no gene match: 8. The CDR3 loop is CSVTSGGPGEQFF. Here the CDR3 DNA reads TGCAGTGTTACTAGCGGGGGACCTGGTGAGCAGTTCTTC.

As to this clonotype: The junction shows a germline mismatch at one end, possibly a read error. The CDR3 is CAASSRGAGRETQYF. CDR3 sequence (DNA): TGTGCCGCCAGCAGTCGAGGAGCAGGTCGAGAGACCCAGTACTTC. The chain is built from TRBV15 and TRBJ2-5; no firm D call. CDR3 length: 15 amino acids. The V gene's germline CDR1 is LNHNV and CDR2 YYDKDF (reference sequence).

This sequence joins TRBV7-9 and TRBJ2-1; TRBD2 agrees at 9 bases. The CDR3 contains 16 residues. The V segment lost 5 bases and the J segment 5 bases; nucleotides outside the gene matches: 10. Germline CDR1 SEHNR, CDR2 FQNEAQ (reference sequence). The CDR3 nucleotides are TGTGCCAGCAGCCGCGTGATGCCTAGCGGGGACAATGAGCAGTTCTTC. Its translation is CASSRVMPSGDNEQFF.

The rearrangement links TRBV7-9 to TRBJ2-5; TRBD2 matches 16 bases. CDR3 length: 17 amino acids. Germline lookup yields CDR1 SEHNR and CDR2 FQNEAQ (reference sequence). Trimming took 5 bases from V and 1 from J; bases not matched to a gene: 4. CDR3 protein: CASSEGLAGGGQETQYF. In nucleotides, the CDR3 is TGTGCCAGCAGCGAGGGACTAGCGGGAGGGGGCCAAGAGACCCAGTACTTC.

This chain joins TRBV24-1 and TRBJ2-1; D gene uncertain. Germline V gene lookup returns CDR1 KGHDR and CDR2 SFDVKD. The CDR3 extends over 13 amino acids. V was cut by 5 bases and J by 4 bases, with 8 bases left in between. CDR3 nucleotide sequence: TGTGCCACCAGTGTTCGGAGTTACAATGAGCAGTTCTTC. Translation: CATSVRSYNEQFF.

This clonotype has a handful of counts. The chain recombines TRBV15 with TRBJ2-3; 7 bases line up with TRBD2. This CDR3 has 14 amino acids. V lost 4 bases to trimming and J lost 5 bases; unmatched junction nucleotides: 6. Germline V gene sequence: CDR1 LNHNV, CDR2 YYDKDF (reference sequence). For the CDR3, the DNA is TGTGCCACCAGCAAAGCGGGATCGATAGATACGCAGTATTTT. Residues: CATSKAGSIDTQYF.

Written as DNA, the CDR3 is TGTGCCAGCAGCCAGTTTATGAACACTGAAGCTTTCTTT. Protein: CASSQFMNTEAFF. This chain uses TRBV4-2 with TRBJ1-1; D unresolved. Germline V gene data show CDR1 as LGHNA and CDR2 as YNFKEQ. V lost 3 bases, J lost 0 bases, and 5 bases lay in between. There are 13 residues in the CDR3.

This clonotype was picked up a small number of times. V and J are TRBV7-2 and TRBJ1-2; weak D call: TRBD1 (6 bases). The CDR3 runs to 12 residues. The germline gives CDR1 SGHTA, CDR2 FQGNSA. The V end was cut by 6 bases, the J end by 7 bases, with 12 bases between. The CDR3 here is CASSRFRGGYTF. The CDR3 bases are TGTGCCAGCAGTCGTTTCAGGGGTGGCTACACCTTC.

V and J are TRBV7-3 and TRBJ2-5; TRBD2 matches 12 bases. The CDR3 is 14 amino acids. The V gene's germline CDR1 is SGHTA and CDR2 FQGTGA. V shed 5 bases and J 10 bases; nucleotides not matched to a gene: 8. CDR3 protein: CASSPSSGGAVQYF. CDR3 in DNA: TGTGCCAGCAGCCCCTCTAGCGGGGGGGCGGTCCAGTACTTC. Together with reference TRBV7-3 and TRBJ2-5, the CDR3 gives the full variable domain: GAGVSQTPSNKVTEKGKYVELRCDPISGHTALYWYRQSLGQGPEFLIYFQGTGAADDSGLPNDRFFAVRPEGSVSTLKIQRTERGDSAVYLCASSPSSGGAVQYFGPGTRLLVL.

This clonotype was counted between two and nine times. This sequence joins TRBV9 and TRBJ2-2; weak D call: TRBD1 (5 bases). CDR1 is SGDLS and CDR2 is YYNGEE in the germline V gene. The V gene lost 0 bases and the J gene lost 5 bases, with 11 bases spanning the gap. The CDR3 has 15 amino acids. The CDR3 sequence: CASSVEGRGTGELFF. The CDR3 DNA reads TGTGCCAGCAGCGTAGAGGGTAGGGGTACCGGGGAGCTGTTTTTT.

The sample holds many counts of this clonotype. The chain uses TRBV29-1 and TRBJ1-5; 8 bases fit TRBD1. CDR1 is SQVTM, CDR2 ANQGSEA, per germline. With V trimmed by 3 bases and J by 6 bases, 4 bases remained unmatched. This CDR3 region has 13 residues. The chain's CDR3 is CSVDRTGTQPQHF. DNA of the CDR3: TGCAGCGTTGATCGGACAGGGACTCAGCCCCAGCATTTT.

This clonotype was seen ten or more times. This chain links TRBV9 with TRBJ2-1; 8 bases are a match to TRBD2. The CDR3 is made up of 15 amino acids. V shed 4 bases and J 6 bases; nucleotides not matched to a gene: 9. CDR1 and CDR2 from the germline V gene are SGDLS and YYNGEE. CDR3 DNA: TGTGCCAGCAGCACGACCGGGACTAGTAGCAATGAGCAGTTCTTC. It codes for CASSTTGTSSNEQFF.

This clonotype was counted between two and nine times. The chain is built from TRBV4-2 and TRBJ1-1, with D unresolved. The CDR3 consists of 13 residues. CDR1 and CDR2 from the germline V gene are LGHNA and YNFKEQ. Trimming removed 5 bases from V and 3 bases from J, with 10 bases in between. As DNA, the CDR3 is TGTGCCAGCAGCAAGAGGAGTGACACTGAAGCTTTCTTT. This gives the protein CASSKRSDTEAFF.

The V gene is TRBV6-2 or TRBV6-3, the J gene TRBJ1-1; D not certain. CDR3 length: 17 amino acids. The V gene lost 8 bases and the J gene lost 7 bases, with 29 bases spanning the gap. The germline CDR1 and CDR2 sequences are MNHEY and SVGEGT. The CDR3 nucleotides read TGTGCCAGCCTGGGTTTGGGGAGCTATCCGCGGGTCTTTGAAGCTTTCTTT. This encodes CASLGLGSYPRVFEAFF.

This clonotype was picked up many times. The rearrangement uses TRBV12-3 or TRBV12-4 and TRBJ2-5; no reliable D call. There are 12 residues in the CDR3. V was cut by 4 bases and J by 4 bases, with 7 bases left in between. CDR3 residues: CASSYLGETQYF. Written as DNA, the CDR3 is TGTGCCAGCAGTTACCTTGGAGAGACCCAGTACTTC.

V and J are TRBV4-1 and TRBJ2-1, with 11 bases fitting TRBD2. CDR3 size: 15 residues. The V and J ends lost 1 base and 7 bases, in that order; junction bases with no gene match: 3. CDR1 is MGHRA and CDR2 is YSYEKL in the germline V gene. The CDR3 loop reads CASSQGLAGWNEQFF. For the CDR3, the DNA is TGCGCCAGCAGCCAAGGACTAGCGGGATGGAATGAGCAGTTCTTC.

This clonotype was counted a few times. The rearrangement joins TRBV7-2 to TRBJ1-1, with a possible D match to TRBD1 (5 bases). V was trimmed by 5 bases and J by 4 bases, leaving 14 bases between them. This CDR3 has 14 amino acids. The germline V gene has CDR1 SGHTA and CDR2 FQGNSA. CDR3: CASSPGQASTEAFF. In DNA form, the CDR3 reads TGTGCCAGCAGCCCAGGGCAGGCGAGCACTGAAGCTTTCTTT.